A single sample gave rise to the 19 T cell receptor beta chains below, sequenced in a study of shared clonotypes between healthy human individuals. The table came from immunoSEQ multiplex PCR; TCRdb's copy has only in-frame clones and leaves some out. This table holds around 450,000 clones, roughly 80% found once. Sequenced material: PBMCs. These receptor sequences come from a woman in her 40s in good health. Some clones in this sample may be carry-over from other donors' samples.

The chain recombines TRBV15 with TRBJ2-5; TRBD1 is a possible D gene (6 bases). The germline V and J ends were trimmed by 4 bases and 1 base, with 13 bases remaining between them. The CDR3 runs 15 residues. Germline values: CDR1 LNHNV, CDR2 YYDKDF (reference sequence). The CDR3 protein is CATSTTGQSQETQYF. The CDR3 DNA sequence: TGTGCCACCAGCACCACCGGACAGTCCCAAGAGACCCAGTACTTC.

Worth noting for this clone: A junction boundary mismatches the germline segment, possibly from a read error. This rearrangement joins TRBV30 to TRBJ1-4; 8 nucleotides match TRBD1. CDR3 length: 11 residues. Germline assignment: CDR1 GTSNPN and CDR2 SVGIG (reference sequence). CDR3 protein: CGGQENEKLFF. Here the CDR3 DNA reads TGCGGGGGACAGGAGAATGAAAAACTGTTTTTT.

The V gene is TRBV28, the J gene TRBJ1-5, with D unresolved. The germline V gene encodes CDR1 MDHEN and CDR2 SYDVKM. CDR3 length: 15 amino acids. Trimming removed 4 bases from V and 0 bases from J, with 10 bases in between. The CDR3 DNA sequence: TGTGCCAGCAGTTCGGTAGACCGTAGCAATCAGCCCCAGCATTTT. Translation gives CASSSVDRSNQPQHF.

The chain has TRBV6-1 and TRBJ1-2, with TRBD1 matching 9 bases. CDR3 length: 15 residues. J was trimmed by 4 bases and V by 1 base; bases with no gene match: 4. Per the germline V gene, CDR1 is MNHNS and CDR2 is SASEGT. The CDR3 region is CASSEGTGVTYGYTF. The CDR3 DNA reads as TGTGCCAGCAGTGAAGGGACAGGGGTAACCTATGGCTACACCTTC.

This clone came up once. The J gene is TRBJ1-5, the V gene TRBV12-5, with a possible D match to TRBD1 (5 bases). V was cut by 5 bases and J by 5 bases, with 13 bases left in between. Per the germline V gene, CDR1 is LGHNT and CDR2 is FRNRAP. This CDR3 has 14 amino acids. Here the CDR3 reads CASGPTWGYQPQHF. The CDR3 nucleotides are TGTGCTAGTGGTCCAACATGGGGGTATCAGCCCCAGCATTTT.

This clone has just a few counts. This sequence joins TRBV6-6 and TRBJ2-2, with TRBD1 matching 10 bases. The V and J ends lost 5 bases and 4 bases, in that order; junction bases with no gene match: 7. Germline CDR1 reads MNHNY; CDR2 reads SVGAGI (reference sequence). CDR3 size: 16 residues. The CDR3 sequence is CASSNRDRGSTGELFF. The DNA of the CDR3 is TGTGCCAGCAGTAACCGGGACAGGGGCTCCACCGGGGAGCTGTTTTTT.

The genes are TRBV28 and TRBJ2-3, with a possible D match to TRBD1 (5 bases). The CDR3 has 17 amino acids. Trimming took 3 bases from V and 2 from J, leaving 18 bases between them. Germline loops: CDR1 MDHEN, CDR2 SYDVKM. CDR3 loop: CASSFIMDTKATDTQYF. The CDR3 DNA follows: TGTGCCAGCAGTTTCATAATGGACACCAAAGCCACAGATACGCAGTATTTT.

The V gene is TRBV9, the J gene TRBJ2-2; possible D gene TRBD2, 6 bases. Looked up from germline, CDR1 is SGDLS and CDR2 is YYNGEE. This CDR3 region has 14 residues. V was cut by 4 bases and J by 3 bases, with 10 bases left in between. The CDR3 loop is CASSLSSDTGELFF. The CDR3 DNA reads TGTGCCAGCAGCTTATCTAGCGACACCGGGGAGCTGTTTTTT. Complete variable domain (other parts from reference TRBV9 and TRBJ2-2): DSGVTQTPKHLITATGQRVTLRCSPRSGDLSVYWYQQSLDQGLQFLIQYYNGEERAKGNILERFSAQQFPDLHSELNLSSLELGDSALYFCASSLSSDTGELFFGEGSRLTVL.

The V gene is TRBV7-9, the J gene TRBJ2-1; no firm D call. Germline values: CDR1 SEHNR, CDR2 FQNEAQ (reference sequence). The CDR3 length is 15 residues. V was cut by 8 bases and J by 0 bases, with 14 bases left in between. CDR3 in DNA: TGTGCCAGCGCTGGTGGCCTAGGCTCCTACAATGAGCAGTTCTTC. It encodes CASAGGLGSYNEQFF.

The chain recombines TRBV7-2 with TRBJ2-1; D call uncertain. This CDR3 comprises 16 residues. Germline-derived CDR1 and CDR2 are SGHTA and FQGNSA. Trimming took off 1 base at V and 2 bases at J, with 12 bases between the two ends. The CDR3 loop is CASSLDGPNPYNEQFF. The CDR3 nucleotides are TGTGCCAGCAGCTTAGACGGGCCGAACCCCTACAATGAGCAGTTCTTC.

J is TRBJ2-1 and V is TRBV30; 13 bases fit TRBD2. Germline V gene data show CDR1 as GTSNPN and CDR2 as SVGIG (reference sequence). J lost 4 bases, V lost 6 bases, and 6 bases had no gene match. The CDR3 sequence is 15 residues long. In DNA, the CDR3 is TGTGCCTGCCAAGGGACTAGCGGGACTTACAATGAGCAGTTCTTC. This translates into CACQGTSGTYNEQFF. The whole variable domain, filled in from reference TRBV30 and TRBJ2-1, reads SQTIHQWPATLVQPVGSPLSLECTVEGTSNPNLYWYRQAAGRGLQLLFYSVGIGQISSEVPQNLSASRPQDRQFILSSKKLLLSDSGFYLCACQGTSGTYNEQFFGPGTRLTVL.

The chain couples TRBV2 to TRBJ2-1; D might be TRBD1 (7 bases). The V end was cut by 9 bases, the J end by 4 bases, with 16 bases between. Germline V CDR1 and CDR2: SNHLY, FYNNEI. This CDR3 is built from 14 residues. CDR3 nucleotides: TGTGCCAGAGGTGCGGGACAGAGGTACAATGAGCAGTTCTTC. Its translation is CARGAGQRYNEQFF.

The chain joins TRBV7-9 to TRBJ2-3; D ambiguous. Germline V gives CDR1 SEHNR, CDR2 FQNEAQ (reference sequence). This CDR3 is built from 15 residues. The V end was cut by 2 bases, the J end by 0 bases, with 9 bases between. The DNA for the CDR3 is TGTGCCAGCAGCTTATCAGGCCAGAGCACAGATACGCAGTATTTT. Protein sequence: CASSLSGQSTDTQYF. Looking up the rest from reference TRBV7-9 and TRBJ2-3 gives the full variable domain: DTGVSQNPRHKITKRGQNVTFRCDPISEHNRLYWYRQTLGQGPEFLTYFQNEAQLEKSRLLSDRFSAERPKGSFSTLEIQRTEQGDSAMYLCASSLSGQSTDTQYFGPGTRLTVL.

The J gene is TRBJ2-6, the V gene TRBV10-3; 11 bases are a match to TRBD1. Germline CDR1 ENHRY, CDR2 SYGVKD. This CDR3 is 16 amino acids long. Trimming at V came to 7 bases and at J to 2 bases, leaving 4 bases not matched to a gene. CDR3 amino acids: CAITGQGAAGANVLTF. The DNA for the CDR3 is TGTGCCATCACCGGACAGGGGGCGGCTGGGGCCAACGTCCTGACTTTC.

V gene TRBV28 combines with J gene TRBJ2-7; D perhaps matches TRBD2 (6 bases). The CDR3 runs 14 residues. Germline V lookup: CDR1 MDHEN, CDR2 SYDVKM. Trimming stripped 10 bases from V and 2 bases from J, with 18 bases between. The CDR3 bases are TGTGCCACCTACCCTCCGGGAGAGGCCTACGAGCAGTACTTC. Translating gives CATYPPGEAYEQYF.

The chain carries TRBV10-2 and TRBJ2-7; 7 nucleotides agree with TRBD1. With 2 bases clipped from V and 0 bases from J, the junction kept 10 bases outside the gene matches. The CDR3 extends over 17 amino acids. Germline CDR1 WSHSY, CDR2 SAAADI. CDR3 sequence reads: CASSEPWDRRSSYEQYF. In nucleotides, the CDR3 is TGCGCCAGCAGTGAGCCCTGGGACAGAAGAAGCTCCTACGAGCAGTACTTC.

This clone came up a few times. The V and J genes are TRBV5-1 and TRBJ1-4; 10 bases map to TRBD1. The V gene end was trimmed by 4 bases and the J gene end by 2 bases; junction bases not matched to a gene: 2. CDR1 and CDR2 from the germline V gene are SGHRS and YFSETQ. The CDR3 consists of 15 residues. The DNA of the CDR3 is TGCGCCAGCAGCGTGACAGGGGGCACTAATGAAAAACTGTTTTTT. It specifies CASSVTGGTNEKLFF.

This clone was seen a single time. V and J are TRBV28 and TRBJ2-1; 16 nucleotides match TRBD2. Germline V gene sequence: CDR1 MDHEN, CDR2 SYDVKM. This CDR3 is 18 amino acids long. Trimming at V came to 6 bases and at J to 4 bases, leaving 9 bases not matched to a gene. In DNA form, the CDR3 reads TGTGCCAGCAGAACCGGGACTAGCGGGAGGGCCGGTTACAATGAGCAGTTCTTC. As protein: CASRTGTSGRAGYNEQFF.

The chain is built from TRBV2 and TRBJ2-7; D unresolved. Germline CDR1 SNHLY, CDR2 FYNNEI. V gave up 6 bases and J gave up 7 bases, with 13 bases separating them. The CDR3 is made up of 12 amino acids. The CDR3 is CASSSQRGEQYF. The CDR3, as DNA: TGTGCCAGCAGCTCGCAGCGTGGGGAGCAGTACTTC.